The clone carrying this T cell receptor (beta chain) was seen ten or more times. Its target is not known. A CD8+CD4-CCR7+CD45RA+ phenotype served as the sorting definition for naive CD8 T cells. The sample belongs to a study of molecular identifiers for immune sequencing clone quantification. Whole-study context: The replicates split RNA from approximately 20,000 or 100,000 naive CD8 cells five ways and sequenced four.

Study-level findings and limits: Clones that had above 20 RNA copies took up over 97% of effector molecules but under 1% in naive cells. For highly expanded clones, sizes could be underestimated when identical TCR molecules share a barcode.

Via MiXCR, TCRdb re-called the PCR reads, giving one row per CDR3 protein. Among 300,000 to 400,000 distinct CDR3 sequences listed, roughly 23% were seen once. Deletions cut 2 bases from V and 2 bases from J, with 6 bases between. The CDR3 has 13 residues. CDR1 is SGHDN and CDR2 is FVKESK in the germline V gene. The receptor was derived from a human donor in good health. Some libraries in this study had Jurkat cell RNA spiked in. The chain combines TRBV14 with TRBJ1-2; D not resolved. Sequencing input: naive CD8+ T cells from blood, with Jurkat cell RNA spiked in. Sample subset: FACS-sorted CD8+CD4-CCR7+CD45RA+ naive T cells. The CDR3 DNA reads TGTGCCAGCAGCCAACTACAGAACTATGGCTACACCTTC. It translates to CASSQLQNYGYTF.